The following is a TCR beta chain sequence with its context. The data stem from a study of blood T cell repertoires in COVID-19. At the level of the study: Two negative PCRs, clearance, or symptom resolution were required of recovered Cohort 3 donors. PBMCs, B-cell-depleted T cells, or T cells provided the cDNA or gDNA that made up the material.

Repertoires were generated with immunoSEQ multiplex PCR, while TCRdb's copy carries only in-frame clones and drops some. The table has 300,000 to 450,000 clones, around 87% seen once; the top ten hold approximately 1.9%. Grouping used clinical history reported by participants in a survey and questionnaire. This CDR3 is 15 amino acids long. The V gene's germline CDR1 is GTSNPN and CDR2 SVGIG (reference sequence). Between the trimmed V and J ends, which lost 0 bases and 2 bases, there was a span of 11 bases. Sample: PBMCs or T cells enriched from blood (not recorded which). The source of this sequence is a man aged 35 to 55 in a cohort exposed to, infected with or recovered from COVID-19 (not recorded which). The chain links TRBV30 to TRBJ1-5; weak D call: TRBD1 (5 bases). This CDR3 reads CAWSVGARGNQPQHF. The CDR3 DNA sequence: TGTGCCTGGAGTGTTGGGGCGCGCGGCAATCAGCCCCAGCATTTT.